The 5 T cell receptor beta chains below all came from one sample that was sequenced in a study of cytomegalovirus exposure and HLA in healthy donors. Primers: 60 Vbeta forward and 13 Jbeta reverse. Method: immunoSEQ multiplex PCR; TCRdb's copy keeps in-frame clones and lacks some. The repertoire holds approximately 140,000 clones, with about 61% as singletons. Sequencing was done on a sample of PBMCs. Receptor source: a male donor in good health and CMV-seronegative.

The V gene is TRBV11-2, the J gene TRBJ2-3, with unresolved D. Germline V CDR1 and CDR2: SGHAT, FQNNGV. There are 13 residues in the CDR3. V lost 3 bases and J 6 bases, leaving 10 bases between the germline ends. The CDR3 region has the DNA TGTGCCAGCAGCTTTTCAGGCGAGGATACGCAGTATTTT. Amino acid sequence: CASSFSGEDTQYF.

The table lists this clone with a count of one. Other nucleotide sequences in the sample specify the same CDR3. V is TRBV7-9 and J is TRBJ1-5; no definite D call. The ends were cut back, 0 bases at V and 7 bases at J, with 10 bases in the middle. The germline gives CDR1 SEHNR, CDR2 FQNEAQ (reference sequence). The CDR3 totals 14 residues. This CDR3 is CASSLAGKQQPQHF. The DNA of the CDR3 is TGTGCCAGCAGCTTAGCGGGCAAACAGCAGCCCCAGCATTTT.

This clone has only a few counts. The CDR3 bases are TGCAGTGCTAGACTGAATGAAAAACTGTTTTTT. Amino acids: CSARLNEKLFF. This sequence joins TRBV20-1 and TRBJ1-4; D is undetermined. V was shortened by 2 bases and J by 5 bases, with 3 bases between the two germline ends. The CDR3 loop spans 11 amino acids. The V gene's germline CDR1 is DFQATT and CDR2 SNEGSKA (reference sequence).

The genes are TRBV6-5 and TRBJ2-7, with 7 bases matching TRBD2. V trimming: 0 bases; J trimming: 4 bases; junction bases outside the gene matches: 6. This CDR3 has 15 residues. CDR1 and CDR2 from the germline V gene are MNHEY and SVGAGI. The CDR3 is CASSYSAGRGYEQYF. CDR3 nucleotides: TGTGCCAGCAGTTACTCGGCAGGGCGGGGGTACGAGCAGTACTTC.

This clone turned up a few times. V gene TRBV21-1 combines with J gene TRBJ1-4. TRBV21-1 is deemed a pseudogene. This CDR3 is built from 16 residues. CDR3 sequence (DNA): TGTGCCATCCTAAGGAGGGGACTTCAAACTAATGAAAAACTGTTTTTT. Amino acids: CAILRRGLQTNEKLFF.